The 16 T cell receptor beta chains given below trace back to one sample, sequenced in a study of shared clonotypes between healthy human individuals. Here immunoSEQ multiplex PCR was the method, and the copy in TCRdb shows in-frame clones only, minus some. This table has some 650,000 clones, about 96% appearing once. Source material: naive CD4+ T cells sorted from blood. The subset denotes: CD45RA+ positively selected. The receptors were gathered from a woman in her 30s in good health.

The rearrangement joins TRBV7-8 to TRBJ1-3; D not resolved. CDR1 is SGHVS and CDR2 is FQNEAQ in the germline V gene. The V and J ends lost 6 bases and 1 base respectively, with 16 bases between them. The length of the CDR3 is 16 residues. The CDR3 loop reads CASSIGLAFSGNTIYF. For the CDR3, the DNA is TGTGCCAGCAGTATAGGGTTGGCTTTTTCTGGAAACACCATATATTTT. The full variable domain, its missing parts supplied by reference TRBV7-8 and TRBJ1-3, is GAGVSQSPRYKVAKRGQDVALRCDPISGHVSLFWYQQALGQGPEFLTYFQNEAQLDKSGLPSDRFFAERPEGSVSTLKIQRTQQEDSAVYLCASSIGLAFSGNTIYFGEGSWLTVV.

The chain links TRBV11-2 to TRBJ2-5, with a tentative D call TRBD1 (6 bases). CDR1 and CDR2 (germline): SGHAT, FQNNGV. The V end was cut by 2 bases, the J end by 2 bases, with 12 bases between. The CDR3 has 15 amino acids. The CDR3 region is CASSLRRGWQETQYF. In DNA form, the CDR3 reads TGTGCCAGCAGCTTAAGAAGGGGGTGGCAAGAGACCCAGTACTTC.

V is TRBV6-1 and J is TRBJ2-5; tentative D call: TRBD1 (5 bases). Trimming cost V 2 bases and J 5 bases, with 9 bases left between them. There are 13 residues in the CDR3. Germline V lookup: CDR1 MNHNS, CDR2 SASEGT. Written as DNA, the CDR3 is TGTGCCAGCAGTGAACAGGGTGGGGAGACCCAGTACTTC. Translation: CASSEQGGETQYF.

The sample holds one count of this clone. The chain joins TRBV28 to TRBJ1-6; D is possibly TRBD1 (5 bases). V gave up 8 bases and J gave up 6 bases, with 8 bases separating them. CDR1 is MDHEN, CDR2 SYDVKM, per germline. The CDR3 is 12 residues long. The CDR3 region has the DNA TGTGCCAGCCGGGGCGGTAATTCACCCCTCCACTTT. Translated, it gives CASRGGNSPLHF.

This chain connects TRBV19 to TRBJ2-6, with unresolved D. The germline V gene has CDR1 LNHDA and CDR2 SQIVND (reference sequence). V lost 7 bases and J lost 3, with 10 bases in between. This CDR3 contains 14 residues. The CDR3 spells CASTRRSGANVLTF. The CDR3 DNA reads TGTGCCAGTACCAGGCGAAGTGGGGCCAACGTCCTGACTTTC.

V and J are TRBV7-3 and TRBJ2-5; D not resolved. The germline V and J ends were trimmed by 6 bases and 0 bases, with 11 bases remaining between them. The CDR3 is 14 amino acids. The germline CDR1 and CDR2 sequences are SGHTA and FQGTGA. DNA for the CDR3: TGTGCCAGCAGGTCTGAAGAGTACCAAGAGACCCAGTACTTC. This encodes CASRSEEYQETQYF.

The chain combines TRBV6-5 with TRBJ2-3; D might be TRBD1 or TRBD2, each matching 6 bases. V dropped 2 bases and J dropped 4 bases, with 10 bases sitting between them. Germline-derived CDR1 and CDR2 are MNHEY and SVGAGI. CDR3 length: 14 amino acids. The CDR3: CASSYRGVADTQYF. The CDR3 nucleotides are TGTGCCAGCAGTTACAGGGGGGTAGCAGATACGCAGTATTTT.

The table lists this clone with a count of one. The rearrangement joins TRBV7-6 to TRBJ1-4, with TRBD1 identical over 7 bases. The germline CDR1 and CDR2 sequences are SGHVS and FNYEAQ. CDR3 size: 15 residues. Trimming took 4 bases from V and 0 from J; bases not matched to a gene: 2. The CDR3 coding sequence is TGTGCCAGCAGCTCAGGACAGGCAACTAATGAAAAACTGTTTTTT. Translated: CASSSGQATNEKLFF.

Concerning this clone itself: Other DNA sequences within the sample encode an identical CDR3. V gene TRBV19 combines with J gene TRBJ2-2; 10 positions match TRBD1. V shed 5 bases, J shed 4 bases, and the junction held 4 bases outside the gene matches. The CDR3 runs 15 residues. Germline V gene data show CDR1 as LNHDA and CDR2 as SQIVND (reference sequence). CDR3 DNA sequence: TGTGCCAGTAGTCAGACAGGGGGCCTCACCGGGGAGCTGTTTTTT. Translated, it gives CASSQTGGLTGELFF.

In its sample, this clone was seen once. V and J are TRBV4-1 and TRBJ2-3; 9 bases are a match to TRBD2. The CDR3 length is 16 residues. V lost 4 bases and J lost 5; bases outside the gene matches: 10. CDR1 and CDR2 (germline): MGHRA, YSYEKL. The CDR3, as DNA: TGCGCCAGCAGCCTCGCAGGAGCGGGAGGATTAGATACGCAGTATTTT. This encodes CASSLAGAGGLDTQYF.

The chain recombines TRBV5-1 with TRBJ1-2; possibly TRBD1 for D (6 bases). The CDR3 is 15 residues long. Germline-derived CDR1 and CDR2 are SGHRS and YFSETQ. V was clipped by 4 bases and J by 5 bases, with 18 bases between them. CDR3 in DNA: TGCGCCAGCAGCACGGATAGGACAGACCTATATGGCTACACCTTC. This encodes CASSTDRTDLYGYTF.

The CDR3 sequence: CATSRDPRGDEQYF. DNA for the CDR3: TGTGCCACCAGCAGAGATCCCAGGGGCGACGAGCAGTACTTC. The chain is built from TRBV15 and TRBJ2-7, with D possibly matching TRBD1 (6 bases). Trimming took 0 bases from V and 5 from J, leaving 11 bases between them. The V gene's germline CDR1 is LNHNV and CDR2 YYDKDF (reference sequence). The CDR3 spans 14 residues.

The J gene is TRBJ1-1, the V gene TRBV2; no clear D. Between the trimmed V and J ends, which lost 4 bases and 3 bases, there was a span of 12 bases. CDR3 size: 14 residues. In germline, CDR1 is SNHLY, CDR2 FYNNEI. CDR3 residues: CASSVESGYTEAFF. The DNA for the CDR3 is TGTGCCAGCAGTGTAGAATCCGGGTACACTGAAGCTTTCTTT.

The CDR3, as DNA: TGTGCCAGCAGTCAGGGGCGCGGTCAGCCCCAGCATTTT. The encoded protein is CASSQGRGQPQHF. V and J are TRBV27 and TRBJ1-5; tentatively, D is TRBD1 (6 bases). Germline V CDR1 and CDR2: MNHEY, SMNVEV (reference sequence). Trimming took 5 bases from V and 6 from J, leaving 11 bases between them. The CDR3 is 13 residues long.

This chain joins TRBV4-1 and TRBJ2-4; a weak D match, TRBD2 (5 bases). V dropped 2 bases and J dropped 3 bases, with 20 bases sitting between them. CDR3 size: 18 residues. Germline V gene sequence: CDR1 MGHRA, CDR2 YSYEKL. CDR3 residues: CASSQPLGAESLKNIQYF. The CDR3 DNA follows: TGCGCCAGCAGCCAACCTCTCGGAGCGGAGTCCCTCAAAAACATTCAGTACTTC.

This sequence joins TRBV5-1 and TRBJ2-2; no clear D. The CDR3 loop spans 15 amino acids. The V gene lost 1 base and the J gene lost 8 bases, with 15 bases spanning the gap. In germline, CDR1 is SGHRS, CDR2 YFSETQ. The CDR3 DNA reads as TGCGCCAGCAGCTTGAAGGGCGAGAACTCAGGGGAGCTGTTTTTT. Its protein is CASSLKGENSGELFF.